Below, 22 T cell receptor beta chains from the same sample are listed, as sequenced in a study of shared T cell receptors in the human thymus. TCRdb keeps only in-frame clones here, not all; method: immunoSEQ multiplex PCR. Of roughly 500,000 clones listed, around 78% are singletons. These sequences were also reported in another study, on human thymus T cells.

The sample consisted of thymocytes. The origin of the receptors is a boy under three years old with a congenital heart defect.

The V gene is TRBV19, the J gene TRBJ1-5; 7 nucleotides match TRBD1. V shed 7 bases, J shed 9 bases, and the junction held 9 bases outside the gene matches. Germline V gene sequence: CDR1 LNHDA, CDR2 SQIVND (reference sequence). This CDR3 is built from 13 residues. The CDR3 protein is CASKGAGRRPQHF. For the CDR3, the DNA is TGTGCCAGTAAGGGGGCGGGAAGACGGCCCCAGCATTTT.

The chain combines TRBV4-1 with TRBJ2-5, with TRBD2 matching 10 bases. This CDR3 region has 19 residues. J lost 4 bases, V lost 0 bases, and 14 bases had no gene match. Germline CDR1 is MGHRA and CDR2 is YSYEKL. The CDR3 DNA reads TGCGCCAGCAGCCAAGATAATGGACTAGCGGACCGACGTCGAGAGACCCAGTACTTC. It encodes CASSQDNGLADRRRETQYF.

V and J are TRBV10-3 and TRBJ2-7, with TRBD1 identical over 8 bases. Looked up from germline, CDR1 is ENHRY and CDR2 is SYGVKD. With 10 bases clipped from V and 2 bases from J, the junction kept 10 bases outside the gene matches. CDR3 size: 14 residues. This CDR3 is CATGTGGRPYEQYF. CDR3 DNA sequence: TGTGCCACCGGTACAGGGGGACGACCCTACGAGCAGTACTTC.

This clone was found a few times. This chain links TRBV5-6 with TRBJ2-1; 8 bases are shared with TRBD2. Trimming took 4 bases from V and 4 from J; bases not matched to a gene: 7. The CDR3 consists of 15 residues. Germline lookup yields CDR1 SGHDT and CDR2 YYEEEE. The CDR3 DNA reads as TGTGCCAGCAGCCCAAGCGGGAGTGAATACAATGAGCAGTTCTTC. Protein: CASSPSGSEYNEQFF.

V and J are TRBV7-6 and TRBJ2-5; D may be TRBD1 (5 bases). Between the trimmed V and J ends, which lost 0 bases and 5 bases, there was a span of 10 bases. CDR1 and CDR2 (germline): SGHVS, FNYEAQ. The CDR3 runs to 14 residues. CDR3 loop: CASSLASRVETQYF. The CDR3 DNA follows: TGTGCCAGCAGCTTAGCGAGCAGGGTTGAGACCCAGTACTTC.

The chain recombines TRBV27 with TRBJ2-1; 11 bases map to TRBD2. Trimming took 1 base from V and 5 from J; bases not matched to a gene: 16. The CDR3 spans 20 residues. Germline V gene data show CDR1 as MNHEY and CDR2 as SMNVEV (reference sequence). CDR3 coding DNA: TGTGCCAGCAGTTTATGGATGGAATTTTCCGGGACTAGCGGAAACAATGAGCAGTTCTTC. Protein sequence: CASSLWMEFSGTSGNNEQFF.

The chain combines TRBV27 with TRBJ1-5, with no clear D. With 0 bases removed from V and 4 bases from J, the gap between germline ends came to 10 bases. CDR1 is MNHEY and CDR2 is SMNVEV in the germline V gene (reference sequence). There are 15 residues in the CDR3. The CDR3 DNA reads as TGTGCCAGCAGTTTATCGTGGCGGCCGAATCAGCCCCAGCATTTT. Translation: CASSLSWRPNQPQHF.

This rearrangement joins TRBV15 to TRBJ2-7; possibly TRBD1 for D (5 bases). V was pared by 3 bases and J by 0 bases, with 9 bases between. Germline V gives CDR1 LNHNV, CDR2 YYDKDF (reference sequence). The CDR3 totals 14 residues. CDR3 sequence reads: CATSSPQGSYEQYF. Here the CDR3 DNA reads TGTGCCACCAGCAGCCCGCAGGGCTCCTACGAGCAGTACTTC.

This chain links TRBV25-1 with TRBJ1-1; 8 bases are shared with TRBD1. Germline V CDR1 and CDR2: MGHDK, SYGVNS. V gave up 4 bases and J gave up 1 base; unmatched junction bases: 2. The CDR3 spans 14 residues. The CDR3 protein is CASSGDRGNTEAFF. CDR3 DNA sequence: TGTGCCAGCAGTGGTGACAGGGGGAACACTGAAGCTTTCTTT.

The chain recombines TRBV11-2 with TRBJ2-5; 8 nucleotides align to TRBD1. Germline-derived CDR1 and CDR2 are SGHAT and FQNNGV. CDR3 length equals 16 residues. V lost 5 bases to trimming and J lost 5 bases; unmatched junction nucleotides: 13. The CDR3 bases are TGTGCCAGCAGCAACGGGACAGGACCTATCCGGGAGACCCAGTACTTC. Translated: CASSNGTGPIRETQYF.

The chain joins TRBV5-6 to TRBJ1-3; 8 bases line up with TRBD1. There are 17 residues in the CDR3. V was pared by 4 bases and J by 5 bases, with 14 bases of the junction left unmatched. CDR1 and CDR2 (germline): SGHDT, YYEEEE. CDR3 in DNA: TGTGCCAGCAGCACTGCCGGGACAGGCAAGGGCAGAAACACCATATATTTT. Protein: CASSTAGTGKGRNTIYF.

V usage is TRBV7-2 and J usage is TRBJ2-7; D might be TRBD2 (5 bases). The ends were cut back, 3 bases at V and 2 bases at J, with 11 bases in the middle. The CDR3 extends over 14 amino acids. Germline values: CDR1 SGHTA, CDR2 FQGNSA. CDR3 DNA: TGTGCCAGCAGCTTCTCGGAGGCGACCTACGAGCAGTACTTC. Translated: CASSFSEATYEQYF.

CDR3 sequence (DNA): TGTGCCAGCAGCGGGGGAAGCGGGAGCCGGGCCGGGGAGCTGTTTTTT. Translated, it gives CASSGGSGSRAGELFF. V is TRBV7-8 and J is TRBJ2-2; 8 nucleotides match TRBD2. The V gene's germline CDR1 is SGHVS and CDR2 FQNEAQ. The CDR3 runs 16 residues. Germline trimming cut 5 bases from V and 6 bases from J; bases unmatched to any gene: 11.

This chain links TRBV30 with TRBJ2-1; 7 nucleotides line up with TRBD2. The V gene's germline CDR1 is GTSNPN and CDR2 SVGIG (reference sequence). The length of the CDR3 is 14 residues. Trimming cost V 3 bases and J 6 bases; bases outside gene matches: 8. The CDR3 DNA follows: TGTGCCTGGAGGCCACGAGCTAGCGGCAATGAGCAGTTCTTC. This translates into CAWRPRASGNEQFF.

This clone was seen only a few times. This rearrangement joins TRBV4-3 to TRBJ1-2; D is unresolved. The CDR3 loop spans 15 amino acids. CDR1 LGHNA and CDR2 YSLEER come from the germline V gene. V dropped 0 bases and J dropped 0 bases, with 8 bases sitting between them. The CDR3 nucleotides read TGCGCCAGCAGCCAAGATCGTGTCGCTAACTATGGCTACACCTTC. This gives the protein CASSQDRVANYGYTF.

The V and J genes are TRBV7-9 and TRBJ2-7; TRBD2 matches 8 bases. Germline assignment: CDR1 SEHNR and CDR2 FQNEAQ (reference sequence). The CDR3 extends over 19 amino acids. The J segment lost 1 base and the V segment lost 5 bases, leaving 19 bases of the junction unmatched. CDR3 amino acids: CASSLRTPGLAGPSYEQYF. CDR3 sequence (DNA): TGTGCCAGCAGCCTACGGACACCCGGGCTAGCGGGTCCTTCCTACGAGCAGTACTTC.

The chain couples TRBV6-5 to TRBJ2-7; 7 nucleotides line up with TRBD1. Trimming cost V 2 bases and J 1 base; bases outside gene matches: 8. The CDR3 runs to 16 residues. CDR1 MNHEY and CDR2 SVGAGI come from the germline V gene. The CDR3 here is CASSYRKTGPSYEQYF. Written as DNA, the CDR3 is TGTGCCAGCAGTTACCGGAAGACAGGGCCTTCCTACGAGCAGTACTTC.

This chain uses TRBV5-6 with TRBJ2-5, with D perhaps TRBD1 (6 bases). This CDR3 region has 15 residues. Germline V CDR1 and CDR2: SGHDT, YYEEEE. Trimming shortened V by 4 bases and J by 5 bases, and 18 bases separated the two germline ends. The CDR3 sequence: CASSGKDSIEETQYF. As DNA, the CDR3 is TGTGCCAGCAGCGGCAAGGACAGCATCGAGGAGACCCAGTACTTC.

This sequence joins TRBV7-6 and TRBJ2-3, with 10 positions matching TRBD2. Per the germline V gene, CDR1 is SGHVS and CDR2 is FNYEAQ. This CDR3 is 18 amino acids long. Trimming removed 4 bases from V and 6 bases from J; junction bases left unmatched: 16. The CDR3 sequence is CASSSKPPGLARGDTQYF. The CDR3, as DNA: TGTGCCAGCAGCTCAAAGCCCCCGGGACTAGCGCGAGGGGATACGCAGTATTTT.

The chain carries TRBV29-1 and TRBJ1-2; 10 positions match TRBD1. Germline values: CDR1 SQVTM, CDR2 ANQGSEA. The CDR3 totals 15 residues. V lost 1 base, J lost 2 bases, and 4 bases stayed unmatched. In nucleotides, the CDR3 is TGCAGCGTTGAAGGAGGGGGACAGGGGAACTATGGCTACACCTTC. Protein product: CSVEGGGQGNYGYTF. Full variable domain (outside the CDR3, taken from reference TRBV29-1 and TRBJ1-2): SAVISQKPSRDICQRGTSLTIQCQVDSQVTMMFWYRQQPGQSLTLIATANQGSEATYESGFVIDKFPISRPNLTFSTLTVSNMSPEDSSIYLCSVEGGGQGNYGYTFGSGTRLTVV.

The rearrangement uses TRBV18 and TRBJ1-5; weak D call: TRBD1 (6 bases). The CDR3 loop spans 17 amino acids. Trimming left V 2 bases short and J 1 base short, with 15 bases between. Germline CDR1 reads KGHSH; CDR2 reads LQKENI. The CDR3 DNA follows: TGTGCCAGCTCACCAAGGGGGGGCCGGGACAGCAATCAGCCCCAGCATTTT. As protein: CASSPRGGRDSNQPQHF.

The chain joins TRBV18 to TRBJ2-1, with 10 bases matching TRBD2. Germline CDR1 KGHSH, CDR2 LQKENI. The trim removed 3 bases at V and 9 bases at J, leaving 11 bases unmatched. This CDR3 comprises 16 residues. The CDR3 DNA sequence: TGTGCCAGCTCACCCTTTTGGCTAGCGGGAGCGGGTGAGCAGTTCTTC. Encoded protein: CASSPFWLAGAGEQFF.